These 3 T cell receptor beta chains came from one sample sequenced in a study of blood T cell repertoires in COVID-19. Measured with immunoSEQ multiplex PCR; TCRdb has only the in-frame clones, and not every one. This table has around 300,000 clones, just over 90% appearing once. Sequencing input: peripheral blood. The receptor set was obtained from a woman in her thirties with COVID-19, enrolled during active disease.

This rearrangement joins TRBV19 to TRBJ2-5, with D hard to call. Trimming left V 5 bases short and J 3 bases short, with 10 bases between. This CDR3 has 13 residues. CDR1 and CDR2 from the germline V gene are LNHDA and SQIVND (reference sequence). The CDR3 DNA follows: TGTGCCAGTAGTTCGCCAGGAAAAGAGACCCAGTACTTC. It encodes CASSSPGKETQYF.

The chain is built from TRBV6-4 and TRBJ1-5; possible D gene TRBD1, 6 bases. This CDR3 spans 17 amino acids. V was shortened by 5 bases and J by 0 bases, with 17 bases between the two germline ends. In germline, CDR1 is MRHNA, CDR2 SNTAGT. The CDR3: CASSTKDSSNSNQPQHF. The CDR3 bases are TGTGCCAGCAGTACCAAGGACAGTAGCAATAGCAATCAGCCCCAGCATTTT.

The chain joins TRBV5-8 to TRBJ2-7, with D perhaps matching TRBD2 (6 bases). From germline, CDR1 is SGHTS and CDR2 YDEGEE. V was cut by 4 bases and J by 2 bases, with 13 bases left in between. This CDR3 has 14 amino acids. The CDR3 protein is CASSRGTSAYEQYF. DNA for the CDR3: TGTGCCAGCAGCCGCGGGACGTCAGCCTACGAGCAGTACTTC.